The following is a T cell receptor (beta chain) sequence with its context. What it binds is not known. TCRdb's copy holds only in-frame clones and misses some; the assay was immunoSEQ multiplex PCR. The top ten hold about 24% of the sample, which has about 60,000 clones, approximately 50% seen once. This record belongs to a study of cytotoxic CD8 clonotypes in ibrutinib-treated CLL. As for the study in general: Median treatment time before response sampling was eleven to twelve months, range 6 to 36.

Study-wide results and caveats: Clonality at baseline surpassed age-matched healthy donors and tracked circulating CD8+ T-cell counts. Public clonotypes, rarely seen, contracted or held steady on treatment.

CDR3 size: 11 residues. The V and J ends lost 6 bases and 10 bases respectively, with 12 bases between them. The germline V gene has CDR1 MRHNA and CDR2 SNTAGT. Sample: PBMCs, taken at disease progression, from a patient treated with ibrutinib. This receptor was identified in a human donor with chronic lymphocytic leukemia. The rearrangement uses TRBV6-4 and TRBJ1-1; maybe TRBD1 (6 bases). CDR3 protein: CASRGRDTAFF. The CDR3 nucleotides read TGTGCCAGCAGGGGTCGGGACACAGCTTTCTTT.